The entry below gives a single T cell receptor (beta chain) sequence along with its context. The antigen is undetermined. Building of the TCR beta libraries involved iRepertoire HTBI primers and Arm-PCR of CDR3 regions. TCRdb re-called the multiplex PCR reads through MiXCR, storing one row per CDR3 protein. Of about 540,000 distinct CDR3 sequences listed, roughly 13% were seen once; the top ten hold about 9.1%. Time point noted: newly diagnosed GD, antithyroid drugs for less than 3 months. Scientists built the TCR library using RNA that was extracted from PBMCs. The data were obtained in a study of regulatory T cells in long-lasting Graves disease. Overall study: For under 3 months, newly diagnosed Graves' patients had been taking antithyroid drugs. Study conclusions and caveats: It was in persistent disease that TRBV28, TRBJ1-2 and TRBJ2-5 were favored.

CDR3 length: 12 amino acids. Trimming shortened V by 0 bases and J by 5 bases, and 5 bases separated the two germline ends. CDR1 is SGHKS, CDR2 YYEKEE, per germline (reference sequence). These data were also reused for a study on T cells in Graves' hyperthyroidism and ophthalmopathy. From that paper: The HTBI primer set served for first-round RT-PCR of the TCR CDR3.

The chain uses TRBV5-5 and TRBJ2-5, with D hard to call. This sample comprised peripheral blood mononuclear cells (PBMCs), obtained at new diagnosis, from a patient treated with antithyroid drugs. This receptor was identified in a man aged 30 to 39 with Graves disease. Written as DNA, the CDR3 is TGTGCCAGCAGCTTGGTGAACGAGACCCAGTACTTC. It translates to CASSLVNETQYF.